This T cell receptor beta chain was found in a study of blood T cell repertoires in COVID-19. Points on this clone: Other DNA sequences from this sample encode an identical CDR3 as well.

The CDR3 loop spans 13 amino acids. J gave up 1 base and V 5 bases, and 1 base lay outside the gene matches. In germline, CDR1 is SNHLY, CDR2 FYNNEI. The repertoire was sequenced with immunoSEQ multiplex PCR; TCRdb's copy has only in-frame clones and lacks some. The sample lists about 140,000 clones, 85% to 90% occurring once. The sequencing input was peripheral blood. The chain carries TRBV2 and TRBJ1-1; 7 nucleotides agree with TRBD1. This clonotype was obtained from a man aged 55 to 70 with active or convalescent COVID-19. The CDR3, as DNA: TGTGCCAGCAGTCGGACAGGGAACACTGAAGCTTTCTTT. As protein: CASSRTGNTEAFF.